This is a list of T cell receptor beta chains from one sample in a study of OX40 agonist ivuxolimab in advanced cancers. The data were produced by immunoSEQ multiplex PCR, yet TCRdb's version contains in-frame clones alone and is incomplete. The sample carries some 46,000 clones, about 95% recorded once. The sequences come from CD4+ or CD8+ T cells sorted from blood, collected in a trial of the OX40 agonist ivuxolimab. The receptors were gathered from an adult with an advanced solid tumor such as melanoma, head and neck, liver or kidney cancer. CDR3s include the opening cysteine and the closing phenylalanine or tryptophan. The D gene is left open where the match is weak. The size of a clone is reported for some rows only, either as once, few or many, or as a class for expanded clones.

abundance: NA
v_gene: TRBV10-3
d_gene: TRBD1
j_gene: TRBJ2-7
CDR3nt: TGTGCCATCAGTGGCGGGACAGGGGGTGAGCAGTACTTC
CDR3aa: CAISGGTGGEQYF

abundance: NA
v_gene: TRBV27
d_gene: NA
j_gene: TRBJ2-5
CDR3nt: TGTGCCAGCAGTCGGGGGTATTTTGGACAAGAGACCCAGTACTTC
CDR3aa: CASSRGYFGQETQYF

abundance: NA
v_gene: TRBV4-2
d_gene: NA
j_gene: TRBJ2-1
CDR3nt: TGTGCCAGCAGCCAAGAGGGCGACTCCTACAATGAGCAGTTCTTC
CDR3aa: CASSQEGDSYNEQFF

abundance: NA
v_gene: TRBV27
d_gene: NA
j_gene: TRBJ2-7
CDR3nt: TGTGCCAGCAGCGACGGGAGCCCCTACGAGCAGTACTTC
CDR3aa: CASSDGSPYEQYF

abundance: NA
v_gene: TRBV7-9
d_gene: NA
j_gene: TRBJ2-1
CDR3nt: TGTGCCAGCAGCTTAAGTGGGGTAGTGGATGAGCAGTTCTTC
CDR3aa: CASSLSGVVDEQFF

abundance: NA
v_gene: TRBV2
d_gene: NA
j_gene: TRBJ2-2
CDR3nt: TGTGCCAGCAGTGAAGTTAAGTTAGCCGGGGAGCTGTTTTTT
CDR3aa: CASSEVKLAGELFF

abundance: NA
v_gene: TRBV7-8
d_gene: TRBD2
j_gene: TRBJ2-1
CDR3nt: TGTGCCAGCAGCCGTAGAGGTACTAGCGGGACCTACAATGAGCAGTTCTTC
CDR3aa: CASSRRGTSGTYNEQFF

abundance: NA
v_gene: TRBV18
d_gene: TRBD1
j_gene: TRBJ1-2
CDR3nt: TGTGCCAGCTCACCCAGAGACAGGGGTCTGGGACCGAATTCTAACTATGGCTACACCTTC
CDR3aa: CASSPRDRGLGPNSNYGYTF

abundance: NA
v_gene: TRBV21-1
d_gene: NA
j_gene: TRBJ2-5
CDR3nt: TGTGCCAGCAGCACTGGGGACAACAGACGGGAGACCCAGTACTTC
CDR3aa: CASSTGDNRRETQYF

abundance: NA
v_gene: TRBV14
d_gene: NA
j_gene: TRBJ2-7
CDR3nt: TGTACCAGCAGCCACACAGGCGGTTCCTACGAGCAGTACTTC
CDR3aa: CTSSHTGGSYEQYF

abundance: NA
v_gene: TRBV4-3
d_gene: NA
j_gene: TRBJ2-7
CDR3nt: TGCGCCAGCAGCCCATCGTCACAGGGGGGGGCCTACGAGCAGTACTTC
CDR3aa: CASSPSSQGGAYEQYF

abundance: NA
v_gene: TRBV6-1
d_gene: TRBD2
j_gene: TRBJ2-7
CDR3nt: TGTGCGGCGGGCCAGCGGGAGTCCGCCTACGAGCAGTACTTC
CDR3aa: CAAGQRESAYEQYF

abundance: NA
v_gene: TRBV27
d_gene: TRBD2
j_gene: TRBJ2-5
CDR3nt: TGTGCCAGCTCCGGGGGACTACAAGAGACCCAGTACTTC
CDR3aa: CASSGGLQETQYF

abundance: NA
v_gene: TRBV7-2
d_gene: TRBD2
j_gene: TRBJ2-7
CDR3nt: TGTGCCAGCAACTTAGCGGGACCCTCCTACGAGCAGTACTTC
CDR3aa: CASNLAGPSYEQYF

abundance: NA
v_gene: TRBV5-6
d_gene: NA
j_gene: TRBJ2-3
CDR3nt: TGTGCCAGCACCAATGTCGGGGGTTCAGATACGCAGTATTTT
CDR3aa: CASTNVGGSDTQYF

abundance: once
v_gene: TRBV6-1
d_gene: NA
j_gene: TRBJ1-1
CDR3nt: TGTGCCAGCCTCCCGGGAGTGAACACTGAAGCTTTCTTT
CDR3aa: CASLPGVNTEAFF

abundance: NA
v_gene: TRBV7-3
d_gene: TRBD2
j_gene: TRBJ2-1
CDR3nt: TGTGCCAGCAGCTATTTTGCGGGGGTCGGCAATGAGCAGTTCTTC
CDR3aa: CASSYFAGVGNEQFF

abundance: NA
v_gene: TRBV7-6
d_gene: NA
j_gene: TRBJ2-6
CDR3nt: TGTGCCAGCAGCGACCTCTCTGGGGCCAACGTCCTGACTTTC
CDR3aa: CASSDLSGANVLTF

abundance: NA
v_gene: TRBV5-6
d_gene: NA
j_gene: TRBJ2-5
CDR3nt: TGTGCCAGCAGCTTGGAGGGGTTGGGAGAGACCCAGTACTTC
CDR3aa: CASSLEGLGETQYF

abundance: few
v_gene: TRBV7-9
d_gene: NA
j_gene: TRBJ2-7
CDR3nt: TGTGCCAGCAGCTTAAGCTACGAGCAGTACTTC
CDR3aa: CASSLSYEQYF

abundance: NA
v_gene: TRBV11-2
d_gene: TRBD1
j_gene: TRBJ1-1
CDR3nt: TGTGCCAGCAGCGCCTCCGGGACAGGGGGAACTGAAGCTTTCTTT
CDR3aa: CASSASGTGGTEAFF

abundance: once
v_gene: TRBV2
d_gene: TRBD1
j_gene: TRBJ2-7
CDR3nt: TGTGCCAGCAGAACAGGGGGCGAGCAGTACTTC
CDR3aa: CASRTGGEQYF

abundance: NA
v_gene: TRBV19
d_gene: NA
j_gene: TRBJ2-7
CDR3nt: TGTGCCAGTAGTGTAGAAGCCATAAGTAGGGGCTACGAGCAGTACTTC
CDR3aa: CASSVEAISRGYEQYF

abundance: NA
v_gene: TRBV30
d_gene: TRBD2
j_gene: TRBJ2-1
CDR3nt: TGTGCCTGGAGTGTGTTAGCGGGAGATAATGAGCAGTTCTTC
CDR3aa: CAWSVLAGDNEQFF

abundance: NA
v_gene: TRBV5-6
d_gene: TRBD1
j_gene: TRBJ1-2
CDR3nt: TGTGCCAGCAGCTTGGCCCAGGGGGGTAACTATGGCTACACCTTC
CDR3aa: CASSLAQGGNYGYTF

abundance: NA
v_gene: TRBV19
d_gene: NA
j_gene: TRBJ1-1
CDR3nt: TGTGCCAGTAGAGGGTCTTGGGGTGGCACTGAAGCTTTCTTT
CDR3aa: CASRGSWGGTEAFF

abundance: once
v_gene: TRBV5-4
d_gene: TRBD2
j_gene: TRBJ2-1
CDR3nt: TGTGCCAGCAGCGGGGGGGGCTACAATGAGCAGTTCTTC
CDR3aa: CASSGGGYNEQFF

abundance: NA
v_gene: TRBV7-9
d_gene: TRBD1
j_gene: TRBJ2-7
CDR3nt: TGTGCCAGCAGCTCGGGACAGCTTTTCGCCTACGAGCAGTACTTC
CDR3aa: CASSSGQLFAYEQYF

abundance: NA
v_gene: TRBV7-3
d_gene: TRBD2
j_gene: TRBJ2-7
CDR3nt: TGTGCCAGCAGCTTAGGAGCTAGCGGTTACGAGCAGTACTTC
CDR3aa: CASSLGASGYEQYF

abundance: NA
v_gene: TRBV2
d_gene: NA
j_gene: TRBJ2-1
CDR3nt: TGTGCCAGCAGGGGGATCGATGAGCAGTTCTTC
CDR3aa: CASRGIDEQFF

abundance: NA
v_gene: TRBV2
d_gene: TRBD1
j_gene: TRBJ1-1
CDR3nt: TGTGCCAATCGGCCCCGGGACAGGGGGAACACTGAAGCTTTCTTT
CDR3aa: CANRPRDRGNTEAFF

abundance: NA
v_gene: TRBV7-3
d_gene: NA
j_gene: TRBJ2-7
CDR3nt: TGTGCCAGCAGCTTAGTGGCAGGGAGTGTATCCGAGCAGTACTTC
CDR3aa: CASSLVAGSVSEQYF

abundance: NA
v_gene: TRBV19
d_gene: NA
j_gene: TRBJ1-3
CDR3nt: TGTGCCAGTACCGAACAAGGGTCGTCTGGAAACACCATATATTTT
CDR3aa: CASTEQGSSGNTIYF